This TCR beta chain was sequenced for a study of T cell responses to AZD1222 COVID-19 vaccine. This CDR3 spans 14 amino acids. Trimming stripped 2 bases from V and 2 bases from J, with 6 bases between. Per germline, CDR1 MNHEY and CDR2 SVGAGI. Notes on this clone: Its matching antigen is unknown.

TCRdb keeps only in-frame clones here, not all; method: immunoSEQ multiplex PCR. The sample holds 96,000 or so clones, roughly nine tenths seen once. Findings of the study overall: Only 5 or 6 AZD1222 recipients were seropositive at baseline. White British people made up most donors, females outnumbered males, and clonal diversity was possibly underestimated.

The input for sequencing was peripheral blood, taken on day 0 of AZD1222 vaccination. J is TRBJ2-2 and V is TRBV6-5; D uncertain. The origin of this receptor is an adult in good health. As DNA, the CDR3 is TGTGCCAGCAGTTACGACGCAAACACCGGGGAGCTGTTTTTT. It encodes CASSYDANTGELFF.